The 32 T cell receptor beta chains below all came from one sample that was sequenced in a study of T cells in Graves' hyperthyroidism and ophthalmopathy. Amplification targeted TCR beta CDR3 regions from RNA transcripts. An initial round of RT-PCR targeting the TCR CDR3 relied on the HTBI primer set. TCRdb used MiXCR to reprocess the multiplex PCR reads, holding one entry per CDR3 protein. The repertoire holds more than 600,000 distinct CDR3 sequences, with about 16% as singletons. The material sequenced was blood. These receptors were collected from a man aged 18 to 35 with Graves' hyperthyroidism.

Ten or more counts support this clonotype. This sequence joins TRBV20-1 and TRBJ2-1, with 15 bases lining up with TRBD2. CDR3 length: 17 residues. Germline V gives CDR1 DFQATT, CDR2 SNEGSKA (reference sequence). The ends lost 3 bases at V and 2 bases at J; junction bases unmatched: 5. In DNA form, the CDR3 reads TGCAGTGCTAGGGGGACTAGCGGGAGGTTGGCCTACAATGAGCAGTTCTTC. Amino acids: CSARGTSGRLAYNEQFF.

In its sample, this clonotype was seen many times. The V and J genes are TRBV15 and TRBJ1-1, with D possibly being TRBD1 (5 bases). V was trimmed by 5 bases and J by 4 bases, leaving 17 bases between them. Germline V gives CDR1 LNHNV, CDR2 YYDKDF (reference sequence). The CDR3 totals 15 residues. This chain's CDR3 is CATSPQRGGSTEAFF. CDR3 nucleotides: TGTGCCACCAGCCCCCAACGGGGGGGAAGCACTGAAGCTTTCTTT.

This clonotype was counted ten times or more. The chain recombines TRBV6-1 with TRBJ2-7; TRBD1 agrees at 10 bases. The CDR3 totals 16 residues. Unmatched junction bases numbered 10, after V lost 6 bases and J lost 2 bases. Germline CDR1 MNHNS, CDR2 SASEGT. In nucleotides, the CDR3 is TGTGCCAGCAGCTACCGACCGGGACAGGGGCCCTACGAGCAGTACTTC. It yields the protein CASSYRPGQGPYEQYF.

The sample holds many counts of this clonotype. The chain links TRBV18 to TRBJ1-5; 7 nucleotides agree with TRBD1. The CDR3 has 14 residues. CDR1 is KGHSH, CDR2 LQKENI, per germline. The ends lost 3 bases at V and 5 bases at J; junction bases unmatched: 4. CDR3 protein: CASSPGTAYQPQHF. The CDR3 DNA reads TGTGCCAGCTCACCGGGGACAGCTTATCAGCCCCAGCATTTT.

The chain combines TRBV28 with TRBJ2-1, with D perhaps matching TRBD1 or TRBD2 (5 bases each). The DNA matches TRBJ2-7 better at its end, which makes the J call doubtful. The CDR3 length is 15 residues. Germline V gives CDR1 MDHEN, CDR2 SYDVKM. The CDR3 coding sequence is TGTGCCACAATTTCGGGGACCGCCACTTCGGATGAGCAGTACTTC. It specifies CATISGTATSDEQYF.

Ten or more counts support this clonotype. The rearrangement links TRBV12-3 or TRBV12-4 to TRBJ2-3; 8 bases match TRBD2. Trimming took 11 bases from V and 4 from J; bases not matched to a gene: 23. This CDR3 comprises 18 residues. Here the CDR3 DNA reads TGTGCCCCACTCCCTTCCAGTAGCGGGACTTATGAGGCAGATACGCAGTATTTT. This translates into CAPLPSSSGTYEADTQYF.

This clonotype was found many times. The chain recombines TRBV28 with TRBJ2-7; TRBD1 might be the D (6 bases). Germline values: CDR1 MDHEN, CDR2 SYDVKM. CDR3 length: 12 amino acids. The V and J ends lost 10 bases and 4 bases respectively, with 14 bases between them. CDR3 nucleotides: TGTGCCATCTCCCGGGACACTTACGAGCAGTACTTC. Protein product: CAISRDTYEQYF.

This clonotype was recorded at least ten times. The chain links TRBV12-3 or TRBV12-4 to TRBJ2-1, with 8 bases lining up with TRBD1. This CDR3 comprises 16 residues. Trimming cost V 2 bases and J 2 bases; bases outside gene matches: 5. The CDR3 bases are TGTGCCAGCAGTTTATCACCGGGACAGGCCTACAATGAGCAGTTCTTC. Protein product: CASSLSPGQAYNEQFF.

Details on this clonotype: A much larger clone is a single base away; this may be a read error. The chain is built from TRBV2 and TRBJ1-5; D is unresolved. This CDR3 contains 18 residues. CDR1 is SNHLY and CDR2 is FYNNEI in the germline V gene. The CDR3 loop reads CASSEIGGQGYSNRPQHF. CDR3 nucleotide sequence: TGTGCCAGCAGTGAAATTGGTGGGCAAGGATATAGCAATCGGCCCCAGCATTTT.

The table lists this clonotype with many counts. The chain combines TRBV6-1 with TRBJ2-3; the D gene is possibly TRBD1 (5 bases). Trimming left V 5 bases short and J 0 bases short, with 12 bases between. Germline CDR1 reads MNHNS; CDR2 reads SASEGT. The CDR3 sequence is 15 residues long. The DNA of the CDR3 is TGTGCCAGCAGTCCCCGGACAATGAGCACAGATACGCAGTATTTT. Encoded protein: CASSPRTMSTDTQYF.

This clonotype appeared many times. The genes are TRBV6-5 and TRBJ2-2; D unclear. With 1 base removed from V and 5 bases from J, the gap between germline ends came to 2 bases. Germline V CDR1 and CDR2: MNHEY, SVGAGI. This CDR3 comprises 12 residues. The CDR3 loop reads CASSYFTGELFF. CDR3 DNA: TGTGCCAGCAGTTACTTTACCGGGGAGCTGTTTTTT.

This clonotype was counted many times. The genes are TRBV27 and TRBJ2-5, with 13 bases aligning to TRBD2. With 5 bases clipped from V and 1 base from J, the junction kept 4 bases outside the gene matches. This CDR3 region has 16 residues. Germline V gene data show CDR1 as MNHEY and CDR2 as SMNVEV (reference sequence). CDR3 sequence: CASSPGTSGAQETQYF. In nucleotides, the CDR3 is TGTGCCAGCAGTCCGGGGACTAGCGGGGCCCAAGAGACCCAGTACTTC.

The V and J genes are TRBV4-3 and TRBJ2-1; the D gene is possibly TRBD2 (6 bases). V lost 0 bases to trimming and J lost 2 bases, with 11 bases between them. The CDR3 runs to 16 residues. Germline V lookup: CDR1 LGHNA, CDR2 YSLEER. CDR3 amino acids: CASSQDWSSAYNEQFF. Written as DNA, the CDR3 is TGCGCCAGCAGCCAAGATTGGTCTAGCGCCTACAATGAGCAGTTCTTC.

This chain's CDR3 is CSARDRRRGYTDTQYF. In DNA, the CDR3 is TGCAGTGCTAGAGATCGGAGACGGGGGTACACAGATACGCAGTATTTT. The chain uses TRBV20-1 and TRBJ2-3, with TRBD2 as a possible D gene (6 bases). Germline values: CDR1 DFQATT, CDR2 SNEGSKA (reference sequence). The CDR3 extends over 16 amino acids. Trimming removed 0 bases at V and 2 bases at J, with 15 bases between.

This chain uses TRBV19 with TRBJ2-2; tentative D call: TRBD1 (5 bases). Trimming removed 4 bases from V and 3 bases from J, with 15 bases in between. This CDR3 has 16 residues. Germline CDR1 reads LNHDA; CDR2 reads SQIVND (reference sequence). CDR3 sequence: CASSTTGTADTGELFF. In DNA, the CDR3 is TGTGCCAGTAGTACCACAGGAACAGCCGACACCGGGGAGCTGTTTTTT. Using reference TRBV19 and TRBJ2-2 for the parts outside the CDR3, the full variable domain is DGGITQSPKYLFRKEGQNVTLSCEQNLNHDAMYWYRQDPGQGLRLIYYSQIVNDFQKGDIAEGYSVSREKKESFPLTVTSAQKNPTAFYLCASSTTGTADTGELFFGEGSRLTVL.

This chain connects TRBV6-5 to TRBJ2-3; possibly TRBD2 for D (5 bases). Germline V lookup: CDR1 MNHEY, CDR2 SVGAGI. This CDR3 is built from 15 residues. The V gene lost 2 bases and the J gene lost 0 bases, with 9 bases spanning the gap. The CDR3 is CASSYGGGSTDTQYF. The CDR3 nucleotides read TGTGCCAGCAGTTACGGCGGCGGGAGCACAGATACGCAGTATTTT.

There are a few counts of this clonotype. The chain joins TRBV18 to TRBJ1-2; D might be TRBD1 (5 bases). The CDR3 has 14 amino acids. Per the germline V gene, CDR1 is KGHSH and CDR2 is LQKENI. The ends were cut back, 6 bases at V and 8 bases at J, with 19 bases in the middle. DNA for the CDR3: TGTGCCAGCTCGCGCTCGGGGCTTCTGGAAGGCTACACCTTC. It codes for CASSRSGLLEGYTF. Based on the CDR3 plus reference TRBV18 and TRBJ1-2, the full variable domain is NAGVMQNPRHLVRRRGQEARLRCSPMKGHSHVYWYRQLPEEGLKFMVYLQKENIIDESGMPKERFSAEFPKEGPSILRIQQVVRGDSAAYFCASSRSGLLEGYTFGSGTRLTVV.

The chain recombines TRBV20-1 with TRBJ2-4; D is ambiguous. The germline gives CDR1 DFQATT, CDR2 SNEGSKA (reference sequence). V lost 0 bases and J lost 6, with 15 bases in between. There are 15 residues in the CDR3. The DNA for the CDR3 is TGCAGTGCTAGAGATCCGATGCGGCAGCTAAACATTCAGTACTTC. Protein: CSARDPMRQLNIQYF.

The J gene is TRBJ2-7, the V gene TRBV20-1; 8 nucleotides agree with TRBD1. J gave up 4 bases and V 5 bases, and 16 bases lay outside the gene matches. CDR1 is DFQATT and CDR2 is SNEGSKA in the germline V gene (reference sequence). The CDR3 has 16 residues. The CDR3 DNA follows: TGCAGTGCTTTAATCCGGGACAGGACAAATCTTTACGAGCAGTACTTC. It translates to CSALIRDRTNLYEQYF.

The DNA of the CDR3 is TGTGCCAGCAGCCAAGATTGGGCTAGCGGGGGCCCGTACAATGAGCAGTTCTTC. It yields the protein CASSQDWASGGPYNEQFF. The rearrangement uses TRBV3-1 and TRBJ2-1, with 10 bases fitting TRBD2. The CDR3 loop spans 18 amino acids. Germline CDR1 and CDR2: LGHDT and YNNKEL (reference sequence). Losses at the gene ends were 0 bases for V and 4 bases for J; bases not matched to a gene: 9.

In its sample, this clonotype was seen many times. The V call is TRBV18, the J call TRBJ1-2; unclear D gene. V lost 2 bases to trimming and J lost 4 bases, with 8 bases between them. Germline CDR1 KGHSH, CDR2 LQKENI. There are 13 residues in the CDR3. CDR3 loop: CASSPDGSYGYTF. DNA for the CDR3: TGTGCCAGCTCACCAGACGGGTCCTATGGCTACACCTTC.

This sequence joins TRBV25-1 and TRBJ2-3; D is unclear. Germline-derived CDR1 and CDR2 are MGHDK and SYGVNS. This CDR3 has 15 amino acids. V was pared by 2 bases and J by 1 base, with 10 bases between. CDR3 sequence: CASSEQDVGTDTQYF. CDR3 coding DNA: TGTGCCAGCAGTGAACAAGATGTCGGCACAGATACGCAGTATTTT.

The chain joins TRBV20-1 to TRBJ2-3, with TRBD2 identical over 10 bases. This CDR3 is 14 amino acids long. V was clipped by 2 bases and J by 2 bases; unmatched bases: 1. Germline loops: CDR1 DFQATT, CDR2 SNEGSKA (reference sequence). In DNA, the CDR3 is TGCAGTGCTAGAAGCGGGAGGGTCACAGATACGCAGTATTTT. Translating gives CSARSGRVTDTQYF.

This clonotype was counted many times. J is TRBJ1-2 and V is TRBV3-1; tentative D call: TRBD1 (5 bases). Trimming cost V 2 bases and J 6 bases, with 16 bases left between them. The CDR3 sequence is 15 residues long. Germline CDR1 reads LGHDT; CDR2 reads YNNKEL (reference sequence). The CDR3 coding sequence is TGTGCCAGCAGCCAACGGGGCAGTGAAGTCAATGGCTACACCTTC. Amino acid sequence: CASSQRGSEVNGYTF.

V usage is TRBV20-1 and J usage is TRBJ2-2; 11 bases map to TRBD2. Germline values: CDR1 DFQATT, CDR2 SNEGSKA (reference sequence). CDR3 size: 15 residues. The V and J ends lost 1 base and 5 bases, in that order; junction bases with no gene match: 3. In DNA form, the CDR3 reads TGCAGTGCTAGAGTACTAGCGGGAGTTACCGGGGAGCTGTTTTTT. Translation: CSARVLAGVTGELFF.

The rearrangement uses TRBV7-3 and TRBJ1-2; possible D gene TRBD1, 6 bases. V lost 1 base to trimming and J lost 6 bases, with 27 bases between them. Germline assignment: CDR1 SGHTA and CDR2 FQGTGA. The CDR3 consists of 19 residues. Here the CDR3 reads CASSLIPGQQSPGRNGYTF. CDR3 sequence (DNA): TGTGCCAGCAGCTTAATCCCGGGACAACAGAGCCCGGGAAGGAATGGCTACACCTTC.

This clonotype occurred many times. This chain connects TRBV20-1 to TRBJ2-7; 8 bases are shared with TRBD2. V lost 6 bases to trimming and J lost 4 bases; unmatched junction nucleotides: 11. Germline CDR1 DFQATT, CDR2 SNEGSKA (reference sequence). This CDR3 region has 14 residues. CDR3 sequence reads: CSATVRTSLYEQYF. CDR3 DNA: TGCAGTGCAACCGTCCGGACTAGCTTGTACGAGCAGTACTTC.

At least ten counts were recorded for this clonotype. The V call is TRBV28, the J call TRBJ2-1; possible D gene TRBD2, 5 bases. V was shortened by 2 bases and J by 0 bases, with 11 bases between the two germline ends. This CDR3 region has 16 residues. CDR1 is MDHEN and CDR2 is SYDVKM in the germline V gene. The CDR3 DNA is TGTGCCAGCAGTTTAAACGGGAAGAGCTCCTACAATGAGCAGTTCTTC. It yields the protein CASSLNGKSSYNEQFF. The full variable domain, with the rest looked up from reference TRBV28 and TRBJ2-1, is DVKVTQSSRYLVKRTGEKVFLECVQDMDHENMFWYRQDPGLGLRLIYFSYDVKMKEKGDIPEGYSVSREKKERFSLILESASTNQTSMYLCASSLNGKSSYNEQFFGPGTRLTVL.

This clonotype was seen ten or more times. V is TRBV20-1 and J is TRBJ2-7; D unresolved. This CDR3 comprises 13 residues. Germline assignment: CDR1 DFQATT and CDR2 SNEGSKA (reference sequence). V was pared by 6 bases and J by 3 bases, with 15 bases between. The CDR3 protein is CSALPDQDYEQYF. CDR3 nucleotides: TGCAGTGCCTTGCCGGACCAAGACTACGAGCAGTACTTC.

This clonotype was seen more than once but under ten times. This chain joins TRBV4-3 and TRBJ2-3; 8 bases are shared with TRBD2. Germline V gene sequence: CDR1 LGHNA, CDR2 YSLEER. Germline trimming cut 3 bases from V and 5 bases from J; bases unmatched to any gene: 7. The CDR3 is 15 amino acids. The CDR3 is CASSQTGLGVDTQYF. CDR3 sequence (DNA): TGCGCCAGCAGCCAGACGGGACTAGGCGTAGATACGCAGTATTTT.

This clonotype was counted a few times. The J gene is TRBJ2-2, the V gene TRBV18; unclear D gene. Trimming removed 10 bases from V and 1 base from J, with 4 bases in between. Germline lookup yields CDR1 KGHSH and CDR2 LQKENI. There are 11 residues in the CDR3. Here the CDR3 DNA reads TGTGCCACAGAGAACACCGGGGAGCTGTTTTTT. It yields the protein CATENTGELFF.

The gene calls are TRBV7-2 and TRBJ2-7; a weak D match, TRBD1 (6 bases). V lost 1 base, J lost 2 bases, and 18 bases lay in between. The germline gives CDR1 SGHTA, CDR2 FQGNSA. The CDR3 is 17 residues long. The CDR3 coding sequence is TGTGCCAGCAGCTTAGAGTCAGGGGCCGTCGGCCCCTACGAGCAGTACTTC. This gives the protein CASSLESGAVGPYEQYF.